The clone carrying this T cell receptor beta chain was recorded many times. This specimen comes from a study of regulatory T cells in long-lasting Graves disease. Looking at the study overall: Graves' patients, newly diagnosed, had taken antithyroid drugs under 3 months.

Regarding time point: newly diagnosed GD, antithyroid drugs for less than 3 months. The TCR library was made from RNA that had been extracted from PBMCs in TRIzol. CDR3-region Arm-PCR and iRepertoire HTBI primers produced the TCR beta libraries. TCRdb analysed the multiplex PCR reads with MiXCR anew, one entry per CDR3 protein. Seen here are about 500,000 distinct CDR3 sequences, around 15% observed once, and the top ten hold more than 10%. This sample also appeared in a second study, on T cells in Graves' hyperthyroidism and ophthalmopathy.

The receptor's source is a man aged 35 to 55 with Graves disease. The source was peripheral blood mononuclear cells (PBMCs), collected at new diagnosis, from a patient treated with antithyroid drugs.

The CDR3 loop is CASSQGREAQQYF. The CDR3 nucleotides are TGCGCCAGCAGCCAGGGGCGGGAGGCCCAGCAGTACTTC. The chain combines TRBV4-1 with TRBJ2-7, with 8 bases matching TRBD2. The CDR3 sequence is 13 residues long. Trimming removed 3 bases from V and 8 bases from J; junction bases left unmatched: 6. CDR1 is MGHRA, CDR2 YSYEKL, per germline.